Reported below is one TCR beta chain. Its antigen is not identified. Random-hexamer reverse transcription was applied to about 0.45 to 1 ug RNA. By means of immunoSEQ multiplex PCR, TCR beta CDR3 spanning 54 Vbeta and 13 Jbeta underwent amplification. One entry per CDR3 protein results from TCRdb running MiXCR on the immunoSEQ multiplex PCR reads. The sample shows about 440,000 distinct CDR3 sequences, approximately 85% of them seen only once. V was pared by 4 bases and J by 2 bases, with 5 bases of the junction left unmatched. Germline CDR1 MGHDK, CDR2 SYGVNS. CDR3 length: 14 amino acids. Negative magnetic isolation gave CD8+ and CD4+ cells; FACS enriched CD8+ TEMRA. These data originate in a study of CD8 T cells in Susac syndrome. Findings and caveats of the study: The study recognized that its TCR sequencing and HLA analysis covered a relatively small number of individuals.

This receptor was taken from a human donor with multiple sclerosis. Sample: CD8+ T cells from PBMCs. This chain joins TRBV25-1 and TRBJ2-7; 7 bases line up with TRBD1. Here the CDR3 DNA reads TGTGCCAGCAGTGCCCGGGACAGCCCCTACGAGCAGTACTTC. Residues: CASSARDSPYEQYF.